The entry that follows covers one T cell receptor beta chain sequence. V lost 2 bases, J lost 0 bases, and 12 bases lay in between. The CDR3 loop spans 17 amino acids. Germline CDR1 is SGHDT and CDR2 is YYEEEE. This entry is derived from a study of blood T cell repertoires in COVID-19. As for the study in general: There were acute and convalescent COVID-19 samples, and they came from the United States, Italy and Spain. T cells, B-cell-depleted T cells, or PBMCs supplied cDNA or gDNA.

How the authors handled the data: Reference gene primer amplification gave nucleated cell count estimates. Profiled with immunoSEQ multiplex PCR; TCRdb holds only in-frame clones, not every one. V and J calls and clone size are copied from that table; D and trimming were computed from the DNA. The sample shows about 260,000 clones, 84% of them seen only once. The sequenced sample was peripheral blood. This chain uses TRBV5-6 with TRBJ2-6; perhaps TRBD1 as D (6 bases). The receptor's source is a human donor in a cohort sampled during active COVID-19. The CDR3 DNA reads as TGTGCCAGCAGCTTAAGGGGGAGCCTCTCTGGGGCCAACGTCCTGACTTTC. Residues: CASSLRGSLSGANVLTF.